This T cell receptor beta chain was profiled in a study of blood T cell repertoires in COVID-19. Measured with immunoSEQ multiplex PCR; TCRdb has only the in-frame clones, and not every one. This sample has 250,000 to 350,000 clones; just over 85% occur once, and the top ten carry about 10%. Cohort 3 donors counted as recovered after two negative PCRs, clearance, or resolved symptoms. CDR1 is KGHSH, CDR2 LQKENI, per germline. Trimming left V 2 bases short and J 6 bases short, with 8 bases between. The CDR3 runs 12 residues. This clonotype was obtained from a woman younger than 35 who had recovered from COVID-19. J is TRBJ2-7 and V is TRBV18; D is unclear. The sequencing sample was made of PBMCs or T cells enriched from blood (not recorded which). CDR3 DNA: TGTGCCAGCTCACCAACGGCAGGCGAGCAGTACTTC. Amino acid sequence: CASSPTAGEQYF.